This T cell receptor beta chain was recovered during a study of T cell changes during pregnancy in multiple sclerosis. The method was immunoSEQ multiplex PCR; TCRdb's version includes in-frame clones alone and lacks a portion of them. The data contain roughly 30,000 clones, around 90% of them singletons. This CDR3 contains 18 residues. Germline V CDR1 and CDR2: SGDLS, YYNGEE. J was trimmed by 2 bases and V by 0 bases; bases with no gene match: 7. The sample in question was CD4+ T cells from peripheral blood mononuclear cells, obtained in the first trimester of pregnancy. V gene TRBV9 combines with J gene TRBJ2-3; the match to TRBD2 covers 12 bases. The sequence came from a female donor in good health, enrolled as a control in a pregnancy study. CDR3 loop: CASSVATRTSGVTDTQYF. CDR3 in DNA: TGTGCCAGCAGCGTAGCTACGAGGACTAGCGGGGTCACAGATACGCAGTATTTT.